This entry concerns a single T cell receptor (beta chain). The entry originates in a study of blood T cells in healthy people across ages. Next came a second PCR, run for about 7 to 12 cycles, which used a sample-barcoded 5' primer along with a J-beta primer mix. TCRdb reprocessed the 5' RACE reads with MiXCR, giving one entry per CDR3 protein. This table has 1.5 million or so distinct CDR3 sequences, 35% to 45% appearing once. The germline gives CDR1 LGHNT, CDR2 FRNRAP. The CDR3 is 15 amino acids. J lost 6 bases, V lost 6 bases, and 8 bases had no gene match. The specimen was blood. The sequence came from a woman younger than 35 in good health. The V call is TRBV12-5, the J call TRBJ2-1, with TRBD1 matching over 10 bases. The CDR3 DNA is TGTGCTAGTGGGCCGGCGGGACAGGGGCTCAATGAGCAGTTCTTC. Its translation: CASGPAGQGLNEQFF. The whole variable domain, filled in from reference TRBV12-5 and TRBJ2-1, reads DARVTQTPRHKVTEMGQEVTMRCQPILGHNTVFWYRQTMMQGLELLAYFRNRAPLDDSGMPKDRFSAEMPDATLATLKIQPSEPRDSAVYFCASGPAGQGLNEQFFGPGTRLTVL.